This T cell receptor (beta chain) stems from a study of blood T cell repertoires in COVID-19. Study-wide context: Sources were T cells, B-cell-depleted T cells, or PBMCs; the material itself was cDNA or gDNA.

In the source study's methods: From reference gene primer amplification, estimates of nucleated cell counts were derived. TCRdb's copy holds only in-frame clones and misses some; the assay was immunoSEQ multiplex PCR. D and trimming were read from the DNA, whereas the V and J calls and clone size are those reported in that table. The data show under 200,000 clones, 75% to 90% seen once. Adults between roughly 18 and 90 years of age took part from more than 20 US areas. Participant-given clinical history determined each cohort assignment. This clone has just one count. Sequenced material: PBMCs or T cells enriched from blood (not recorded which). The TCR originated in an older woman who had recovered from COVID-19.

The CDR3, as DNA: TGTGCCAGCAGTTCCTATACCGGGACAGCCTATGGCTACACCTTC. Translated: CASSSYTGTAYGYTF. The rearrangement joins TRBV2 to TRBJ1-2; 7 nucleotides agree with TRBD1. CDR3 length: 15 residues. J was trimmed by 4 bases and V by 5 bases; bases with no gene match: 10. Germline V gives CDR1 SNHLY, CDR2 FYNNEI.